This TCR beta chain stems from a study of shared clonotypes between healthy human individuals. Study summary: Donors were a couple of women and a few men aged 18 to 49.

V was cut by 7 bases and J by 5 bases, with 15 bases left in between. From germline, CDR1 is MNHEY and CDR2 SMNVEV (reference sequence). The CDR3 extends over 14 amino acids. At deep level, the assay was performed. Clones were read by immunoSEQ multiplex PCR, and TCRdb kept only the in-frame ones, dropping some. The sample has hundreds of thousands of clones; around 93% are singletons. CD45RO-negative, CCR7-positively selected cells formed the naive CD8 fraction, excluding terminally differentiated effector memory CD45RA+ cells. The specimen sequenced was naive CD8+ T cells sorted from blood. The clonotype originates from a man aged 25 to 40 in good health. The chain carries TRBV27 and TRBJ2-1; tentatively, D is TRBD1 (6 bases). The DNA of the CDR3 is TGTGCCAGCATTCCTGGAAGGGGGAACAATGAGCAGTTCTTC. Its translation: CASIPGRGNNEQFF.